Given below is one TCR beta chain in context. The CDR3 is 14 residues long. Germline-derived CDR1 and CDR2 are MNHEY and SMNVEV (reference sequence). The sample comes from a study of monozygotic twins with inflammatory bowel disease. Reanalyzing the 5' RACE reads, TCRdb keeps one entry per CDR3 protein, without DNA. In all, the sample yields under 200,000 distinct CDR3 sequences. Sequencing was carried out using blood. The clonotype was recovered from a human donor with ulcerative colitis or Crohn's disease, or a healthy co-twin of an affected twin (not recorded which). The gene calls are TRBV27 and TRBJ1-4. CDR3 region: CASSTSLTGDKLFF.